This T cell receptor (beta chain) was retrieved from a study of T cell repertoires in cytomegalovirus infection. CDR3 length: 13 amino acids. Trimming pared 3 bases from V and 5 bases from J, leaving 11 bases between. This clonotype was detected a few times. The antigen is not known. Study-level results: There were HLA-C-restricted CMV-specific TCR beta clonotypes dominating the ex vivo response.

TCRdb used MiXCR to reprocess the reads, holding one entry per CDR3 protein. The sample lists some 57,000 distinct CDR3 sequences; 25% to 40% were seen once. Sequencing input: PBMCs, sequenced either directly or after in vitro stimulation (not recorded which). This chain connects TRBV12-3 or TRBV12-4 to TRBJ2-7; D remains unclear. The sequence was collected from a human donor in good health (CMV status not recorded). Some clones in this sample may be carry-over from other donors' samples. CDR3: CASSFSRPDEQYF. The CDR3 DNA reads TGTGCCAGCAGTTTCTCTAGGCCCGACGAGCAGTACTTC.